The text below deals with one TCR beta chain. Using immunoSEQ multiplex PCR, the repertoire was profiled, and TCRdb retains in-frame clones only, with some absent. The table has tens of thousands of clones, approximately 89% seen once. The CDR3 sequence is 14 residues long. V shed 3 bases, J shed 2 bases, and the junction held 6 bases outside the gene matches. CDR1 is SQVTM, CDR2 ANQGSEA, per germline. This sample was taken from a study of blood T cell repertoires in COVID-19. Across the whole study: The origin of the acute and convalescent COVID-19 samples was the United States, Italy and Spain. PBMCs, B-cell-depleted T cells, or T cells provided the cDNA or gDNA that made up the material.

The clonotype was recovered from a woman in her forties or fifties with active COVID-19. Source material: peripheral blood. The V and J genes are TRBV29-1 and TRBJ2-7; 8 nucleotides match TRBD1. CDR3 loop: CSVDQQGGPYEQYF. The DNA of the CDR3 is TGCAGCGTTGACCAACAGGGGGGACCCTACGAGCAGTACTTC.